Below, one T cell receptor beta chain is given with its context. Its antigen is not known. This entry comes from a study of CD8 T cells in Susac syndrome. CDR1 and CDR2 from the germline V gene are MDHEN and SYDVKM. This CDR3 contains 15 residues. V lost 6 bases, J lost 1 base, and 6 bases stayed unmatched. The study's findings and limits: Peak Susac CD8+ clonal expansion occurred in TEMRA cells and active patients.

An amount of RNA that ranged from roughly 0.45 to 1 ug was reverse transcribed with random hexamers. It was immunoSEQ multiplex PCR that amplified TCR beta CDR3 across 54 Vbeta and 13 Jbeta. TCRdb reanalysed the immunoSEQ multiplex PCR reads using MiXCR and keeps one entry per CDR3 protein. Of roughly 80,000 distinct CDR3 sequences listed, approximately 93% were seen once; the top ten hold about 0.5%. TCR beta sequencing was performed on blood CD8+ and CD4+ T cells. The authors negatively isolated CD8+ and CD4+ T cells and FACS-enriched TEMRA cells. This chain uses TRBV28 with TRBJ2-5; 9 bases map to TRBD2. This TCR derives from a human donor with Susac syndrome. The sequencing input was CD8+ T cells from PBMCs. CDR3 sequence (DNA): TGTGCCAGCAGGCGACTAGCGGTTATCCAAGAGACCCAGTACTTC. Residues: CASRRLAVIQETQYF.